These 21 T cell receptor beta chains originate from one sample sequenced in a study of blood T cell repertoires in COVID-19. TCRdb's copy holds only in-frame clones and misses some; the assay was immunoSEQ multiplex PCR. The table records about 120,000 clones, less than 90% of them present only once. Material for sequencing was PBMCs or T cells enriched from blood (not recorded which). The receptors originated from a woman in her twenties or thirties who had recovered from COVID-19.

The chain is built from TRBV7-6 and TRBJ2-6, with D maybe TRBD2 (5 bases). V shed 3 bases and J shed 6 bases, with 18 bases lying between them. CDR1 and CDR2 (germline): SGHVS, FNYEAQ. This CDR3 region has 17 residues. The DNA for the CDR3 is TGTGCCAGCAGCTTGGTCCTAGCTGGTCTAGCGGCCAACGTCCTGACTTTC. Its translation: CASSLVLAGLAANVLTF.

The CDR3 loop is CASSLTGFSPLHF. CDR3 nucleotides: TGTGCCAGCAGCTTGACAGGGTTTTCACCCCTCCACTTT. The chain uses TRBV5-4 and TRBJ1-6; D possibly corresponds to TRBD1 (6 bases). Germline loops: CDR1 SGHNT, CDR2 YYREEE (reference sequence). CDR3 length: 13 amino acids. V was pared by 1 base and J by 9 bases, with 8 bases between. Supplemented by reference TRBV5-4 and TRBJ1-6, the full variable domain reads ETGVTQSPTHLIKTRGQQVTLRCSSQSGHNTVSWYQQALGQGPQFIFQYYREEENGRGNFPPRFSGLQFPNYSSELNVNALELDDSALYLCASSLTGFSPLHFGNGTRLTVT.

This sequence joins TRBV9 and TRBJ2-3, with TRBD1 identical over 7 bases. CDR1 is SGDLS, CDR2 YYNGEE, per germline. Trimming removed 4 bases from V and 1 base from J; junction bases left unmatched: 9. This CDR3 is 16 amino acids long. The CDR3 DNA reads TGTGCCAGCAGCCCCATTGGACAGGTTCGCACAGATACGCAGTATTTT. It codes for CASSPIGQVRTDTQYF.

This clone was counted once. This chain connects TRBV7-2 to TRBJ2-2; D not resolved. This CDR3 spans 14 amino acids. Germline CDR1 and CDR2: SGHTA and FQGNSA. V was shortened by 1 base and J by 5 bases, with 8 bases between the two germline ends. CDR3 DNA sequence: TGTGCCAGCAGCTTAGGCAGTTGGACCGGGGAGCTGTTTTTT. It translates to CASSLGSWTGELFF.

In its sample, this clone was seen many times. The chain employs TRBV7-9 and TRBJ2-7, with 7 bases fitting TRBD2. The V and J ends lost 2 bases and 5 bases, in that order; junction bases with no gene match: 12. The CDR3 consists of 16 residues. Germline CDR1 and CDR2: SEHNR and FQNEAQ (reference sequence). The CDR3 spells CASSLQVGVGGNEQYF. In nucleotides, the CDR3 is TGTGCCAGCAGCTTACAGGTTGGGGTGGGAGGGAACGAGCAGTACTTC.

The J gene is TRBJ1-2, the V gene TRBV25-1; 7 bases agree with TRBD1. The V segment lost 8 bases and the J segment 4 bases; nucleotides outside the gene matches: 7. Germline CDR1 MGHDK, CDR2 SYGVNS. The CDR3 covers 13 residues. The CDR3 DNA is TGTGCCAGCGGGTTGACAGGGTCCTATGGCTACACCTTC. Its protein product is CASGLTGSYGYTF.

The chain employs TRBV14 and TRBJ1-2; a weak D match, TRBD1 (6 bases). Per germline, CDR1 SGHDN and CDR2 FVKESK. The CDR3 length is 16 residues. V was clipped by 1 base and J by 3 bases, with 15 bases between them. CDR3 in amino acids: CASSQGWGGEDYGYTF. The CDR3 region has the DNA TGTGCCAGCAGCCAAGGATGGGGGGGCGAGGACTATGGCTACACCTTC.

V and J are TRBV5-1 and TRBJ2-7, with TRBD2 identical over 7 bases. Unmatched junction bases numbered 2, after V lost 1 base and J lost 1 base. Germline CDR1 is SGHRS and CDR2 is YFSETQ. The CDR3 extends over 14 amino acids. CDR3: CASSLLGGSYEQYF. CDR3 sequence (DNA): TGCGCCAGCAGCTTGTTGGGGGGGTCCTACGAGCAGTACTTC.

This clone has a handful of counts. The CDR3 bases are TGCGCCAGCAGCCAAGTGCAGGGGGCTAGTGGAAACACCATATATTTT. This gives the protein CASSQVQGASGNTIYF. This chain uses TRBV4-3 with TRBJ1-3, with 8 bases matching TRBD1. The ends lost 1 base at V and 3 bases at J; junction bases unmatched: 5. From germline, CDR1 is LGHNA and CDR2 YSLEER. CDR3 length: 16 amino acids.

The rearrangement links TRBV5-1 to TRBJ2-2; maybe TRBD2 (6 bases). Trimming pared 4 bases from V and 2 bases from J, leaving 15 bases between. The CDR3 contains 16 residues. The V gene's germline CDR1 is SGHRS and CDR2 YFSETQ. CDR3 loop: CASSPTGTYNTGELFF. For the CDR3, the DNA is TGCGCCAGCAGCCCAACCGGGACTTACAACACCGGGGAGCTGTTTTTT.

The chain has TRBV19 and TRBJ1-5; 12 bases line up with TRBD1. Germline trimming cut 5 bases from V and 7 bases from J; bases unmatched to any gene: 6. The CDR3 runs 15 residues. Germline values: CDR1 LNHDA, CDR2 SQIVND (reference sequence). The CDR3 DNA is TGTGCCAGTAGTCCGAAAGGGACAGGGGGCCAGCCCCAGCATTTT. This sequence encodes CASSPKGTGGQPQHF.

A note on this clone: Other DNA sequences in the same sample also yield this CDR3. V usage is TRBV7-2 and J usage is TRBJ2-1; TRBD2 agrees at 11 bases. This CDR3 has 15 residues. Losses at the gene ends were 2 bases for V and 3 bases for J; bases not matched to a gene: 0. Germline lookup yields CDR1 SGHTA and CDR2 FQGNSA. The CDR3 loop is CASSLTSGGYNEQFF. The CDR3 nucleotides read TGTGCCAGCAGCTTAACTAGCGGGGGCTACAATGAGCAGTTCTTC.

This clone was observed a few times. The chain recombines TRBV5-1 with TRBJ2-7; TRBD2 agrees at 10 bases. This CDR3 comprises 14 residues. Trimming at V came to 7 bases and at J to 2 bases, leaving 6 bases not matched to a gene. Germline V gives CDR1 SGHRS, CDR2 YFSETQ. CDR3 amino acids: CASSLAGGPYEQYF. The DNA for the CDR3 is TGCGCCAGCTCCTTAGCGGGAGGCCCCTACGAGCAGTACTTC.

This clone was detected once. The rearrangement uses TRBV5-1 and TRBJ2-1, with TRBD2 matching 9 bases. With V trimmed by 4 bases and J by 11 bases, 7 bases remained unmatched. Germline V lookup: CDR1 SGHRS, CDR2 YFSETQ. This CDR3 is 13 amino acids long. The CDR3 loop reads CASSEGLARQQFF. The CDR3 DNA sequence: TGCGCCAGCAGCGAGGGACTAGCTCGGCAGCAGTTCTTC.

The chain carries TRBV5-1 and TRBJ1-1; 8 bases line up with TRBD1. From germline, CDR1 is SGHRS and CDR2 YFSETQ. The CDR3 has 14 residues. The V gene end was trimmed by 5 bases and the J gene end by 0 bases; junction bases not matched to a gene: 3. The CDR3, as DNA: TGCGCCAGCAGAGCACAGGGGGTGAACACTGAAGCTTTCTTT. Protein sequence: CASRAQGVNTEAFF.

The chain carries TRBV28 and TRBJ2-5; D may be TRBD1 (6 bases). CDR3 length equals 11 residues. CDR1 and CDR2 from the germline V gene are MDHEN and SYDVKM. Trimming took 8 bases from V and 3 from J, leaving 7 bases between them. The CDR3 reads CASAGEETQYF. CDR3 bases: TGTGCCAGCGCAGGGGAAGAGACCCAGTACTTC.

This chain uses TRBV11-3 with TRBJ2-3, with D hard to call. CDR3 length: 14 amino acids. The germline V and J ends were trimmed by 1 base and 2 bases, with 7 bases remaining between them. In germline, CDR1 is SGHNT, CDR2 YENEEA. In DNA, the CDR3 is TGTGCCAGCAGCTTAGGGGCCCCCACAGATACGCAGTATTTT. As protein: CASSLGAPTDTQYF.

The chain has TRBV5-6 and TRBJ1-5; the D gene is possibly TRBD1 (5 bases). The CDR3 extends over 15 amino acids. Trimming pared 3 bases from V and 3 bases from J, leaving 13 bases between. The germline gives CDR1 SGHDT, CDR2 YYEEEE. The CDR3 region is CASSSFTGSNQPQHF. The CDR3 DNA reads TGTGCCAGCAGCTCGTTCACAGGTTCCAATCAGCCCCAGCATTTT.

This clone showed up just once. V is TRBV19 and J is TRBJ1-6, with no clear D. Germline V gene sequence: CDR1 LNHDA, CDR2 SQIVND (reference sequence). Trimming removed 3 bases at V and 5 bases at J, with 11 bases between. The CDR3 covers 15 residues. CDR3 sequence reads: CASSMRGSDNSPLHF. CDR3 DNA: TGTGCCAGTAGTATGAGAGGGTCGGATAATTCACCCCTCCACTTT.

The V gene is TRBV9, the J gene TRBJ2-2, with 8 bases lining up with TRBD1. The CDR3 sequence is 16 residues long. V lost 3 bases and J lost 5; bases outside the gene matches: 9. CDR1 is SGDLS and CDR2 is YYNGEE in the germline V gene. The CDR3 spells CASSGQGQGATGELFF. CDR3 sequence (DNA): TGTGCCAGCAGCGGCCAAGGACAGGGTGCGACCGGGGAGCTGTTTTTT. The whole variable domain, filled in from reference TRBV9 and TRBJ2-2, reads DSGVTQTPKHLITATGQRVTLRCSPRSGDLSVYWYQQSLDQGLQFLIQYYNGEERAKGNILERFSAQQFPDLHSELNLSSLELGDSALYFCASSGQGQGATGELFFGEGSRLTVL.

CDR3: CASSSDSSGETQYF. The CDR3 bases are TGCGCCAGCAGCTCGGACAGCTCGGGAGAGACCCAGTACTTC. This rearrangement joins TRBV5-1 to TRBJ2-5, with TRBD1 as a possible D gene (6 bases). CDR1 SGHRS and CDR2 YFSETQ come from the germline V gene. The ends were cut back, 3 bases at V and 4 bases at J, with 13 bases in the middle. The CDR3 runs to 14 residues.